These T cell receptor beta chains were read from a single sample in a study of T cells in Graves' hyperthyroidism and ophthalmopathy. TCRdb re-analysed the multiplex PCR reads in MiXCR, keeping a single row per CDR3 protein. The table lists some 490,000 distinct CDR3 sequences, about 22% of them singletons, with 49% in the top ten. Sequenced input: blood. Source of these receptors: a woman in her 70s with Graves' ophthalmopathy. CDR3s include the opening cysteine and the closing phenylalanine or tryptophan. The D gene is left open where the match is weak. Size is omitted from some rows. Given values are once, few, many or a class for expanded clones.

clone size,D gene,V gene,J gene,CDR3 DNA,CDR3 protein
few,.,TRBV11-3,TRBJ2-2,TGTGCCAGCGCACCCCATCCGGGAGCCGGGGAGCTGTTTTTT,CASAPHPGAGELFF
.,.,TRBV7-7,TRBJ2-5,TGTGCTAGCGCGTCCGGGCCACAAGAGACCCAGTACTTC,CASASGPQETQYF
few,.,TRBV7-8,TRBJ2-5,TGTGCCAGCAGCCCCGGGCAGAAGACCCAGTACTTC,CASSPGQKTQYF
.,.,TRBV10-3,TRBJ2-1,TGTGCCATCAGTGAGTCTTGGGACAATGAGCAGTTCTTC,CAISESWDNEQFF
.,.,TRBV7-8,TRBJ1-1,TGTGCCAGCAGCTTTTTGGGGATTAGTGAAGCTTTCTTT,CASSFLGISEAFF
few,.,TRBV7-9,TRBJ2-5,TGTGCCAGCAGCTTATTTTCTGGAGGCCAGCAAGAGACCCAGTACTTC,CASSLFSGGQQETQYF
few,TRBD2,TRBV9,TRBJ2-7,TGTGCCAGCAGCCCGCGGGTAGCGGGAGGATACGAGCAGTACTTC,CASSPRVAGGYEQYF
.,.,TRBV5-1,TRBJ1-2,TGCGCCAGCAGCTTGGGAGGCTCAGGGGATGGCTACACCTTC,CASSLGGSGDGYTF
many,.,TRBV28,TRBJ1-1,TGTGCCAGCCGTCCGGGACCGATGAACACTGAAGCTTTCTTT,CASRPGPMNTEAFF
.,.,TRBV6-1,TRBJ1-2,TGTGCCAGCAGTCTCCGGGAGGGTTCAAGGGTCTATGGCTACACCTTC,CASSLREGSRVYGYTF
.,TRBD2,TRBV5-1,TRBJ2-7,TGCGCCAGCAGCTTGGGGGCTAGCGGGAGGTCCTACGAGCAGTACTTC,CASSLGASGRSYEQYF
few,.,TRBV18,TRBJ1-2,TGTGCCAGCTCACCATCGGCAGGGCGAGGCTACACCTTC,CASSPSAGRGYTF
few,.,TRBV3-1,TRBJ1-2,TGTGCCAGCAGCCAAGATCGAGGACCCCGGGGATATGGCTACACCTTC,CASSQDRGPRGYGYTF
many,.,TRBV24-1,TRBJ1-1,TGTGCCACCACCGAACGTAGGGAAGTTTGGACTGAAGCTTTCTTT,CATTERREVWTEAFF
many,.,TRBV5-1,TRBJ2-7,TGCGCCAGCAGCGGCCGGGGCCCTTCTCACGCCTACGAGCAGTACTTC,CASSGRGPSHAYEQYF
once,.,TRBV20-1,TRBJ2-3,TGCAGTGCCAGACTCCGGGCTCCCCTAGATACGCAGTATTTT,CSARLRAPLDTQYF
.,.,TRBV19,TRBJ2-4,TGTGCCAGTAGTAACAGGCAGGGAGCCAGTATAGCCAAAAACATTCAGTACTTC,CASSNRQGASIAKNIQYF
few,.,TRBV5-1,TRBJ2-5,TGCGCCAGCAGCCCGGGTAGCATCGGAGAGACCCAGTACTTC,CASSPGSIGETQYF
.,TRBD1,TRBV3-1,TRBJ1-2,TGTGCCAGCAGCCCCTTTACGGGGGACAGTCAGGGCTACACCTTC,CASSPFTGDSQGYTF
few,.,TRBV7-3,TRBJ2-7,TGTGCCAGCAGCTTAATCCCCGGTGGGAGAATGGCCGACGAGCAGTACTTC,CASSLIPGGRMADEQYF
many,TRBD1,TRBV2,TRBJ2-5,TGTGCCAGCAGTGAAGGGGCGTGGGCAGGGGGCGCGAAGACCCAGTACTTC,CASSEGAWAGGAKTQYF
.,TRBD2,TRBV6-2/TRBV6-3,TRBJ2-3,TGTGCCAGCAGAAACAGCGGGAACACAGATACGCAGTATTTT,CASRNSGNTDTQYF
few,TRBD2,TRBV7-8,TRBJ2-1,TGTGCCAGCAGGGTGACTAGCGGGAGGGGTCAGCAGTTCTTC,CASRVTSGRGQQFF
many,TRBD1,TRBV11-2,TRBJ2-7,TGTGCCAGCAGCTTCAGTGGACAGGTCTACGAGCAGTACTTC,CASSFSGQVYEQYF
.,.,TRBV4-3,TRBJ2-5,TGCGCCAGCAGCCAAGATCTGACAGTCCAAGAGACCCAGTACTTC,CASSQDLTVQETQYF
few,.,TRBV20-1,TRBJ1-1,TGCAGTGCTAGAGCTGGAGGGTGGAACGCTGAAGCTTTCTTT,CSARAGGWNAEAFF
few,.,TRBV28,TRBJ1-5,TGTGCCAGCAGTTTGGGGCAGGGGCGCAATCAGCCCCAGCATTTT,CASSLGQGRNQPQHF
.,TRBD1,TRBV18,TRBJ2-1,TGTGCCAGCTCACTCACTTCTCAAGGGACAGGGGGTTCCAATGAGCAGTTCTTC,CASSLTSQGTGGSNEQFF
.,TRBD1,TRBV20-1,TRBJ2-1,TGCAGTGCGGGCCGACAGGGTTTGGACAATGAGCAGTTCTTC,CSAGRQGLDNEQFF
.,.,TRBV30,TRBJ1-5,TGTGCCTGGAGTGTATCACTCAGTCAGCCCCAGCATTTT,CAWSVSLSQPQHF
.,TRBD1,TRBV5-1,TRBJ2-7,TGCGCCAGCAGCCACGGACAGGGAACCTACGAGCAGTACTTC,CASSHGQGTYEQYF
.,.,TRBV3-1,TRBJ2-3,TGTGCCAGCAGCCAAGACAGGACCCCTCTTGGGGATACGCAGTATTTT,CASSQDRTPLGDTQYF
.,.,TRBV3-1,TRBJ1-1,TGTGCCAGCAGCCATCGCAGGGGCCTGAACACTGAAGCTTTCTTT,CASSHRRGLNTEAFF
.,.,TRBV7-8,TRBJ1-5,TGTGCCAGCAGCTTCTTCTCCGACAGGTCTAGCAATCAGCCCCAGCATTTT,CASSFFSDRSSNQPQHF
few,TRBD1,TRBV6-1,TRBJ1-3,TGTGCCAGCACTCAGGCACGTATGCCTCGGGACAGGGGGTCGAGCTCTGGAAACACCATATATTTT,CASTQARMPRDRGSSSGNTIYF
many,TRBD1,TRBV6-1,TRBJ2-7,TGTGCCAGCAGTCCCAGGACAGGGTCCTACGAGCAGTACTTC,CASSPRTGSYEQYF
.,.,TRBV5-5,TRBJ2-2,TGTGCCAGCAGCTTGAGGCGAGTAAACACCGGGGAGCTGTTTTTT,CASSLRRVNTGELFF
few,.,TRBV30,TRBJ1-5,TGTGCCTGGAGTGTTTCCGGGGGAGGCAATCAGCCCCAGCATTTT,CAWSVSGGGNQPQHF
.,TRBD2,TRBV4-3,TRBJ2-3,TGCGCCAGCAGCCAAGACGGGACTAGCGGGATCACAGATACGCAGTATTTT,CASSQDGTSGITDTQYF
.,.,TRBV6-2/TRBV6-3,TRBJ1-5,TGTGCCAGCAGTTACTCCACGGGGGGCAGGGGCAATCAGCCCCAGCATTTT,CASSYSTGGRGNQPQHF
many,.,TRBV28,TRBJ1-1,TGTGCCAGCAGTGCAGGGAACTCGAACACTGAAGCTTTCTTT,CASSAGNSNTEAFF
.,TRBD1,TRBV7-2,TRBJ1-6,TGTGCCAGCAGCTACGGACAGGTCTCTACAGGGTCACCCCTCCACTTT,CASSYGQVSTGSPLHF